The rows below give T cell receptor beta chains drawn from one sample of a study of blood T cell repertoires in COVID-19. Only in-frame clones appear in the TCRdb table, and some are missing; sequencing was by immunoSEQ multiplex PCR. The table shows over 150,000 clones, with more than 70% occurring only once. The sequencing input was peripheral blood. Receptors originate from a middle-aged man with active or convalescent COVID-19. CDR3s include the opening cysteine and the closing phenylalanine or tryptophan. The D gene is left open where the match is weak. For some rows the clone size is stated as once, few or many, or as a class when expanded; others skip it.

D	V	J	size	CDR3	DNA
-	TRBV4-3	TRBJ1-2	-	CASSQDPLGGRGYTF	TGCGCCAGCAGCCAAGATCCCCTAGGAGGGAGGGGCTACACCTTC
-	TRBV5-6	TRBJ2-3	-	CASSHSWRNTDTQYF	TGTGCCAGCAGCCATAGCTGGCGGAACACAGATACGCAGTATTTT
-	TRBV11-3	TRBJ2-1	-	CASSLRQETYNEQFF	TGTGCCAGCAGCTTACGACAGGAGACCTACAATGAGCAGTTCTTC
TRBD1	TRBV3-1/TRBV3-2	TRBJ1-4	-	CASSQGSGTVNEKLFF	TGTGCCAGCAGCCAAGGCTCCGGGACAGTTAATGAAAAACTGTTTTTT
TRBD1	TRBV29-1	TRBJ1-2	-	CSVEPAGGNYGYTF	TGCAGCGTTGAACCGGCAGGGGGGAACTATGGCTACACCTTC
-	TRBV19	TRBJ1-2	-	CASRNTGRGYGYTF	TGTGCCAGTAGAAATACAGGGCGAGGCTATGGCTACACCTTC
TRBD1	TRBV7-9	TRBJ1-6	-	CASSLANGQGNSPLHF	TGTGCCAGCAGCTTAGCGAATGGACAGGGTAATTCACCCCTCCACTTT
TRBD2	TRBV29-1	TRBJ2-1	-	CSVAGTSGRHSEQFF	TGCAGCGTTGCCGGGACTAGCGGGAGACATAGTGAGCAGTTCTTC
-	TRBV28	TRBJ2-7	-	CASSFGAYEQYF	TGTGCCAGCAGTTTCGGGGCCTACGAGCAGTACTTC
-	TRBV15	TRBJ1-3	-	CATSRDTQGSQNTIYF	TGTGCCACCAGCAGAGATACTCAGGGTAGTCAAAACACCATATATTTT
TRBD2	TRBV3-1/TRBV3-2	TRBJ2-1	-	CASSQGGRAPLWFF	TGTGCCAGCAGCCAAGGCGGGAGGGCCCCTTTGTGGTTCTTC
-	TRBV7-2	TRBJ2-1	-	CASSRGPLSYNEQFF	TGTGCCAGCAGCCGGGGTCCCCTTTCCTACAATGAGCAGTTCTTC
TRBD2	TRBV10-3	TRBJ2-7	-	CAILAGAEQYF	TGTGCCATCTTAGCGGGAGCCGAGCAGTACTTC
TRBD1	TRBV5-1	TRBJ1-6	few	CASSRDSLVSYNSPLHF	TGCGCCAGCAGCCGGGACAGCCTTGTCTCCTATAATTCACCCCTCCACTTT
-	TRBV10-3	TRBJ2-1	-	CAISEGTGAYNEQFF	TGTGCCATCAGTGAGGGGACGGGGGCCTACAATGAGCAGTTCTTC
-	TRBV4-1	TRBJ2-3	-	CASSLGLGGMTDTQYF	TGCGCCAGCAGCCTTGGACTGGGCGGGATGACAGATACGCAGTATTTT
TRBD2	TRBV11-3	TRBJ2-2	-	CASSLARTSGDTGELFF	TGTGCCAGCAGCTTAGCCAGGACTAGCGGCGACACCGGGGAGCTGTTTTTT
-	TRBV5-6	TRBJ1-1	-	CASSLDRLRMNTEAFF	TGTGCCAGCAGCCTAGACAGACTTAGGATGAACACTGAAGCTTTCTTT